This is a list of T cell receptor beta chains from one sample in a study of CD8 T cells in ankylosing spondylitis. TCRdb analysed the 5' RACE reads with MiXCR anew, one entry per CDR3 protein. The sample yields about 27,000 distinct CDR3 sequences, 6.5% to 9% seen once. Source material: blood. These receptors originate from a male donor with ankylosing spondylitis or in good health (not recorded which). Each CDR3 is given with its conserved first and last residue. The D gene is left open where the match is weak. Clone size, where shown, is once, few, many, or a class for clones that have expanded.

CDR3 length	clone size	D gene	J gene	V gene	CDR3 DNA	CDR3 protein
17	many	TRBD1	TRBJ2-4	TRBV27	TGTGCCAGCGATCCCCATCCGGGACAGGGGATCAAAAACATTCAGTACTTC	CASDPHPGQGIKNIQYF
16	NA	TRBD1	TRBJ1-5	TRBV13	TGTGCCAGCAGCTTACGACAGGGTGAGGTTGGGCAGCCCCAGCATTTT	CASSLRQGEVGQPQHF
16	many	NA	TRBJ2-5	TRBV11-2	TGTGCCAGCAGCTTAGATCGATCGAGGGCCCGGGAGACCCAGTACTTC	CASSLDRSRARETQYF
15	few	NA	TRBJ1-5	TRBV28	TGTGCCAGCAGTTTAAGGGGGGTATTCAATCAGCCCCAGCATTTT	CASSLRGVFNQPQHF
11	many	NA	TRBJ2-3	TRBV29-1	TGCAGCGTTAAATCGACAGATACGCAGTATTTT	CSVKSTDTQYF
12	NA	NA	TRBJ2-7	TRBV29-1	TGCAGCGCCGATGGTTCAGGGGACGAGCAGTACTTC	CSADGSGDEQYF
16	many	TRBD2	TRBJ2-1	TRBV6-2/TRBV6-3	TGTGCCAGCAGTTTACGAGGTCTAGCGGGTAGCAATGAGCAGTTCTTC	CASSLRGLAGSNEQFF
15	many	TRBD2	TRBJ2-1	TRBV11-2	TGTGCCAGCAGCTGGCTAGCGGGAGAAGGTGGTGAGCAGTTCTTC	CASSWLAGEGGEQFF
12	few	NA	TRBJ1-4	TRBV12-3/TRBV12-4	TGTGCCAGCAGTTTCCCGGGGGAAAAACTGTTTTTT	CASSFPGEKLFF
14	NA	NA	TRBJ2-2	TRBV28	TGTGCCAGCAGAAACGACAGGTACACCGGGGAGCTGTTTTTT	CASRNDRYTGELFF
16	medium-sized	NA	TRBJ2-3	TRBV4-3	TGCGCCAGCAGCCAGGACGGACGGGGACTGAGAGATACGCAGTATTTT	CASSQDGRGLRDTQYF
13	few	NA	TRBJ1-1	TRBV6-2/TRBV6-3	TGTGCCAGCAGTTACTCGTGGGGCACTGAAGCTTTCTTT	CASSYSWGTEAFF
13	few	NA	TRBJ2-1	TRBV6-5	TGTGCCAGCAGTTACGACTTGTACAATGAGCAGTTCTTC	CASSYDLYNEQFF
15	few	NA	TRBJ1-1	TRBV20-1	TGCAGTGCTAGAAACAACGGTTACGGGGGAACTGAAGCTTTCTTT	CSARNNGYGGTEAFF
12	many	TRBD1	TRBJ1-1	TRBV2	TGTGCCAGCAGGGGGACAGGTTCCGAAGCTTTCTTT	CASRGTGSEAFF
14	many	NA	TRBJ2-5	TRBV20-1	TGCAGTGCTAGAAGATTGGTCGGAAAAGAGACCCAGTACTTC	CSARRLVGKETQYF
15	many	TRBD2	TRBJ2-3	TRBV7-6	TGTGCCAGCAGGTGGGGGGGAACTAGCACAGATACGCAGTATTTT	CASRWGGTSTDTQYF
13	few	TRBD2	TRBJ2-5	TRBV20-1	TGCAGTGCTAGTAGGGGACTAGAAGAGACCCAGTACTTC	CSASRGLEETQYF
15	few	TRBD1	TRBJ2-2	TRBV5-1	TGCGCCAGCAGCTTTTTACAGGGGGAAACCGGGGAGCTGTTTTTT	CASSFLQGETGELFF
14	NA	TRBD2	TRBJ2-7	TRBV29-1	TGCAGCGTTGCTCCCGGCAGGAGCGGGAACGAGCAGTACTTC	CSVAPGRSGNEQYF
13	many	TRBD2	TRBJ2-1	TRBV28	TGTGCCAGCTCGGGGGGATCCTACAATGAGCAGTTCTTC	CASSGGSYNEQFF
14	NA	NA	TRBJ2-1	TRBV14	TGTGCCAGCAGCCAGTATTTAAGCAGCCGAGAGCAGTTCTTC	CASSQYLSSREQFF
15	NA	NA	TRBJ1-1	TRBV29-1	TGCAGCGTTTCTAACAGGGATTCCATGAACACTGAAGCTTTCTTT	CSVSNRDSMNTEAFF
15	NA	TRBD1	TRBJ2-2	TRBV5-4	TGTGCCAGCAGCTTCATCAGGGGGCAGACCGGGGAGCTGTTTTTT	CASSFIRGQTGELFF
15	many	TRBD1	TRBJ2-2	TRBV9	TGTGCCAGCAGCTTCCGGACAGGGAACACCGGGGAGCTGTTTTTT	CASSFRTGNTGELFF
15	many	TRBD1	TRBJ1-1	TRBV5-1	TGCGCCAGCAGCTGGCGGACAGGGGAGGACACTGAAGCTTTCTTT	CASSWRTGEDTEAFF
13	many	NA	TRBJ2-3	TRBV20-1	TGCAGTGCCGTTCCGAGCCCAACAGATACGCAGTATTTT	CSAVPSPTDTQYF
15	few	NA	TRBJ2-2	TRBV19	TGTGCCAGTAGTATTCGAGAAGCGAACACCGGGGAGCTGTTTTTT	CASSIREANTGELFF
15	many	TRBD1	TRBJ2-7	TRBV29-1	TGCAGCGTTGAATCGGACAGGGGTTTATCCTACGAGCAGTACTTC	CSVESDRGLSYEQYF
15	many	TRBD2	TRBJ2-7	TRBV7-2	TGTGCCAGCAGTTCCCCTAGCGGGAGTCGTTACGAGCAGTACTTC	CASSSPSGSRYEQYF
14	NA	NA	TRBJ1-1	TRBV20-1	TGCAGTGCTCCCCAAAACGGGTTGAACACTGAAGCTTTCTTT	CSAPQNGLNTEAFF
16	few	TRBD2	TRBJ2-1	TRBV20-1	TGCAGTGCTAGGGAGACTAGCGGGCACCCCTACAATGAGCAGTTCTTC	CSARETSGHPYNEQFF
18	NA	NA	TRBJ1-6	TRBV6-5	TGTGCCAGCAGTTACAGCAACTGGGATTTCTCCTATAATTCACCCCTCCACTTT	CASSYSNWDFSYNSPLHF